This is a list of T cell receptor beta chains from one sample in a study of response to subunit inactivated influenza vaccine. TCRdb used MiXCR to reprocess the RT-PCR reads, holding one entry per CDR3 protein. Among about 570,000 distinct CDR3 sequences, over 9% were seen once, and the ten largest hold 8% to 13%. Separately, the same data were catalogued under a study of T cells expressing NK-cell markers.

Source: PBMCs from blood, taken on the day of vaccination. These receptor sequences come from a man between 50 and 59 years old who received an inactivated influenza vaccine. The CDR3 runs from the conserved cysteine through the conserved F or W. The D gene is left open where the match is weak. Size tells how often a clone was seen (once, few, many) or the class of an expanded clone, and some rows leave it out.

v_call: TRBV7-2; clone_size: few; j_call: TRBJ2-1; d_call: TRBD2; cdr3_nt: TGTGCCAGCAGCTTTAGCGGGGGGGCTATAAATGAGCAGTTCTTC; cdr3_aa: CASSFSGGAINEQFF
v_call: TRBV20-1; clone_size: few; j_call: TRBJ1-4; d_call: NA; cdr3_nt: TGCAGTGCTCAAGGGGGAGGCTATGAAAAACTGTTTTTT; cdr3_aa: CSAQGGGYEKLFF
v_call: TRBV5-1; clone_size: few; j_call: TRBJ1-1; d_call: NA; cdr3_nt: TGCGCCAGCAGCGTTGATTGGGCAGGGGTGAACACTGAAGCTTTCTTT; cdr3_aa: CASSVDWAGVNTEAFF
v_call: TRBV20-1; clone_size: many; j_call: TRBJ2-3; d_call: TRBD2; cdr3_nt: TGCAGTGCTAGCACTAGCGGGAGCACAGATACGCAGTATTTT; cdr3_aa: CSASTSGSTDTQYF
v_call: TRBV12-3/TRBV12-4; clone_size: NA; j_call: TRBJ2-1; d_call: NA; cdr3_nt: TGTGCCAGCAGTTCAGAGAGCTCCTACAATGAGCAGTTCTTC; cdr3_aa: CASSSESSYNEQFF
v_call: TRBV11-2; clone_size: few; j_call: TRBJ2-5; d_call: NA; cdr3_nt: TGTGCCAGCAGCCACACGGGGGCGGAGACCCAGTACTTC; cdr3_aa: CASSHTGAETQYF
v_call: TRBV12-3/TRBV12-4; clone_size: few; j_call: TRBJ1-2; d_call: NA; cdr3_nt: TGTGCCAGCAGTTCGGGGGGCAGGGGCTATGGCTACACCTTC; cdr3_aa: CASSSGGRGYGYTF
v_call: TRBV7-8; clone_size: few; j_call: TRBJ2-2; d_call: NA; cdr3_nt: TGTGCCAGCAGCTTAAATCGACTATTCGCGAACACCGGGGAGCTGTTTTTT; cdr3_aa: CASSLNRLFANTGELFF
v_call: TRBV5-1; clone_size: NA; j_call: TRBJ1-1; d_call: NA; cdr3_nt: TGCGCCAGCAGCTTGGCGGGGTTCACTGAAGCTTTCTTT; cdr3_aa: CASSLAGFTEAFF
v_call: TRBV12-3/TRBV12-4; clone_size: NA; j_call: TRBJ2-3; d_call: TRBD2; cdr3_nt: TGTGCCAGCAGTTTTCGGCTAGCGGGGGCAGATACGCAGTATTTT; cdr3_aa: CASSFRLAGADTQYF
v_call: TRBV7-2; clone_size: NA; j_call: TRBJ2-6; d_call: NA; cdr3_nt: TGTGCCAGCCTCCCAGGGGCCAACGTCCTGACTTTC; cdr3_aa: CASLPGANVLTF
v_call: TRBV10-3; clone_size: many; j_call: TRBJ2-3; d_call: NA; cdr3_nt: TGTGCCATCAGCGCCCAGGGGCCTAGCACAGATACGCAGTATTTT; cdr3_aa: CAISAQGPSTDTQYF
v_call: TRBV5-1; clone_size: few; j_call: TRBJ2-7; d_call: TRBD1; cdr3_nt: TGCGCCAGCAGCTTTACAGGGGCGCAGACCTACGAGCAGTACTTC; cdr3_aa: CASSFTGAQTYEQYF
v_call: TRBV6-2/TRBV6-3; clone_size: NA; j_call: TRBJ1-2; d_call: TRBD1; cdr3_nt: TGTGCCAGCAGTTACGGGTCGCGACAGGGTGGCTACACCTTC; cdr3_aa: CASSYGSRQGGYTF
v_call: TRBV12-3/TRBV12-4; clone_size: few; j_call: TRBJ1-3; d_call: NA; cdr3_nt: TGTGCCAGCAGTTTACGGCGGCATGGAAACACCATATATTTT; cdr3_aa: CASSLRRHGNTIYF
v_call: TRBV24-1; clone_size: NA; j_call: TRBJ1-6; d_call: NA; cdr3_nt: TGTGCCACCAGTGCGGGGGATTCACCCCTCCACTTT; cdr3_aa: CATSAGDSPLHF
v_call: TRBV7-9; clone_size: few; j_call: TRBJ1-1; d_call: TRBD1; cdr3_nt: TGTGCCAGCAGCTTCGAGACAGGGGGCGCGGGTGAAGCTTTCTTT; cdr3_aa: CASSFETGGAGEAFF
v_call: TRBV20-1; clone_size: NA; j_call: TRBJ1-1; d_call: TRBD1; cdr3_nt: TGCAGTGCCCAGGGGGGGGCGAGGGACACTGAAGCTTTCTTT; cdr3_aa: CSAQGGARDTEAFF
v_call: TRBV10-3; clone_size: NA; j_call: TRBJ2-1; d_call: TRBD2; cdr3_nt: TGTGCCACCCTACTACTAGCGGGAGGGCCCAATGAGCAGTTCTTC; cdr3_aa: CATLLLAGGPNEQFF
v_call: TRBV12-3/TRBV12-4; clone_size: few; j_call: TRBJ1-6; d_call: NA; cdr3_nt: TGTGCCAGCAGTTTGGGGCTCGGCAGTGGAAATTCACCCCTCCACTTT; cdr3_aa: CASSLGLGSGNSPLHF
v_call: TRBV13; clone_size: few; j_call: TRBJ2-3; d_call: NA; cdr3_nt: TGTGCCAGCAGCTTAGCGGGAGTCCAGACAGATACGCAGTATTTT; cdr3_aa: CASSLAGVQTDTQYF
v_call: TRBV20-1; clone_size: NA; j_call: TRBJ2-1; d_call: TRBD2; cdr3_nt: TGCAGTGCCCCTGCCCGACTAGCGGGGGGTGGAGGGCAGTTCTTC; cdr3_aa: CSAPARLAGGGGQFF
v_call: TRBV2; clone_size: many; j_call: TRBJ2-5; d_call: NA; cdr3_nt: TGTGCCAGCAGTCCCCCGGTCGAAGAGACCCAGTACTTC; cdr3_aa: CASSPPVEETQYF
v_call: TRBV12-3/TRBV12-4; clone_size: few; j_call: TRBJ2-7; d_call: NA; cdr3_nt: TGTGCCAGCAGGGGGGCGGTGCAGTACTTC; cdr3_aa: CASRGAVQYF
v_call: TRBV20-1; clone_size: few; j_call: TRBJ2-7; d_call: NA; cdr3_nt: TGCAGTGCCCAGGGAAAGCCGGGTCGGGCCTACGAGCAGTACTTC; cdr3_aa: CSAQGKPGRAYEQYF
v_call: TRBV5-1; clone_size: NA; j_call: TRBJ2-5; d_call: TRBD2; cdr3_nt: TGCGCCAGCAGCCTTAGCGGGCCCGGGGAGACCCAGTACTTC; cdr3_aa: CASSLSGPGETQYF
v_call: TRBV29-1; clone_size: few; j_call: TRBJ2-5; d_call: NA; cdr3_nt: TGCAGCGTGCGGGGAAACCAAGAGACCCAGTACTTC; cdr3_aa: CSVRGNQETQYF
v_call: TRBV27; clone_size: few; j_call: TRBJ2-7; d_call: NA; cdr3_nt: TGTGCCAGCAGTTTACTGGCCAGGGACGAGCAGTACTTC; cdr3_aa: CASSLLARDEQYF
v_call: TRBV19; clone_size: few; j_call: TRBJ1-5; d_call: NA; cdr3_nt: TGTGCCAGCAATCGACGGTATAGCAATCAGCCCCAGCATTTT; cdr3_aa: CASNRRYSNQPQHF
v_call: TRBV15; clone_size: NA; j_call: TRBJ2-7; d_call: NA; cdr3_nt: TGTGCCACCAGCAGAGATGCGGGCCTCTCCTACGAGCAGTACTTC; cdr3_aa: CATSRDAGLSYEQYF
v_call: TRBV6-1; clone_size: few; j_call: TRBJ2-2; d_call: NA; cdr3_nt: TGTGCCAGCACCAGGTCGACCACCGGGGAGCTGTTTTTT; cdr3_aa: CASTRSTTGELFF
v_call: TRBV4-2; clone_size: few; j_call: TRBJ2-7; d_call: TRBD1; cdr3_nt: TGTGCCAGCAGCCAGCAGGCCAGGACAGGGGGCGGGATGGTCCCCTACGAGCAGTACTTC; cdr3_aa: CASSQQARTGGGMVPYEQYF
v_call: TRBV20-1; clone_size: few; j_call: TRBJ2-7; d_call: NA; cdr3_nt: TGCAGTGCTAGCGGGACTGTGCAGTACTTC; cdr3_aa: CSASGTVQYF